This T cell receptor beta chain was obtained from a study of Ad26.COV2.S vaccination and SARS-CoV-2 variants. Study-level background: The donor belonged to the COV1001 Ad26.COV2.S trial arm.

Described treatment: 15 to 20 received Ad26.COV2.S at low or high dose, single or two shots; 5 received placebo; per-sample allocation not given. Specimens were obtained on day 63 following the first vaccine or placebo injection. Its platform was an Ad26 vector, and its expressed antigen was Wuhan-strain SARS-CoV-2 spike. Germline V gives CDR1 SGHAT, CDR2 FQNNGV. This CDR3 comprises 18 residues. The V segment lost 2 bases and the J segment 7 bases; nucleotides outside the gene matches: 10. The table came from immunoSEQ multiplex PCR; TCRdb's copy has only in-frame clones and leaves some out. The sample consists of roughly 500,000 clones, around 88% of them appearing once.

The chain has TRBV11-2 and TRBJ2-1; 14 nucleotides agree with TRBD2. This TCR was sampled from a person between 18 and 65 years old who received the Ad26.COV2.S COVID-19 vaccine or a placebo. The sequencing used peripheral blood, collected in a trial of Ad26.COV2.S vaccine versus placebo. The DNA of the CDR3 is TGTGCCAGCAGCTTACTATTAGGGACTAGCGGGAGTACGAATGAGCAGTTCTTC. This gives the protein CASSLLLGTSGSTNEQFF.